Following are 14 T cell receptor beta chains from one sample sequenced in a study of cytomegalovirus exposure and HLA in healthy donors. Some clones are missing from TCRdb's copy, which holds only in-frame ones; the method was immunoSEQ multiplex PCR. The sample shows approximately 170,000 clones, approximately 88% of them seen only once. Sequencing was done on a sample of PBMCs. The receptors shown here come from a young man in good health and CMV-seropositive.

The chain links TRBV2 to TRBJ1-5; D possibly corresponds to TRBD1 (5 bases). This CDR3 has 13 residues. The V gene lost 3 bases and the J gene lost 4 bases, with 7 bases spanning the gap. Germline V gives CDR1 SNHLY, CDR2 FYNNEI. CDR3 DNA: TGTGCCAGCAGTGATGGGGGGAATCAGCCCCAGCATTTT. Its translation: CASSDGGNQPQHF.

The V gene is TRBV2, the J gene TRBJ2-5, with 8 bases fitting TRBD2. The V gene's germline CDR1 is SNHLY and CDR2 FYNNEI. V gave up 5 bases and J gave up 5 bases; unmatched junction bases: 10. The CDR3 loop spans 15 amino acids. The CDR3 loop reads CASSYELLAAETQYF. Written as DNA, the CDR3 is TGTGCCAGCAGTTACGAACTACTAGCGGCGGAGACCCAGTACTTC.

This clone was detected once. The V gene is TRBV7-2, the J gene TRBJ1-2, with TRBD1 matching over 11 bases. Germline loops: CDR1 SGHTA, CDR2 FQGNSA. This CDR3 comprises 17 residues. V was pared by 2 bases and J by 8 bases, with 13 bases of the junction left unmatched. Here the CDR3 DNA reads TGTGCCAGCAGCTTACAGGGACAGGGGGGCCCCATAGACGGCTACACCTTC. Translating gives CASSLQGQGGPIDGYTF.

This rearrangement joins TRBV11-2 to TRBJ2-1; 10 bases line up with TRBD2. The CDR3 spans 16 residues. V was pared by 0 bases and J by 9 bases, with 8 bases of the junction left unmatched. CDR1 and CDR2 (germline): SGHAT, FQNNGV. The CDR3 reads CASSLDTAGGVSEQFF. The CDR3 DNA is TGTGCCAGCAGCTTAGATACAGCGGGAGGGGTGAGTGAGCAGTTCTTC.

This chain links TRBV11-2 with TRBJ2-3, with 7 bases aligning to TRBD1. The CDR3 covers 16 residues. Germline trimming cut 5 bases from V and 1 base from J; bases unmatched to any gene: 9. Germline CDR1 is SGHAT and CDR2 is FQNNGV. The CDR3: CASSPSTGWGTDTQYF. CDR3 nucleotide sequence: TGTGCCAGCAGCCCTTCGACAGGGTGGGGCACAGATACGCAGTATTTT.

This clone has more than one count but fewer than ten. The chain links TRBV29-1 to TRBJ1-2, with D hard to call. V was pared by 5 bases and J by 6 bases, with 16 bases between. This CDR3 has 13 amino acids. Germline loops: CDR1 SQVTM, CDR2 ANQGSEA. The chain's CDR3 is CSVLDGWRDGYTF. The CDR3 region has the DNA TGCAGCGTTCTGGACGGATGGAGGGATGGCTACACCTTC.

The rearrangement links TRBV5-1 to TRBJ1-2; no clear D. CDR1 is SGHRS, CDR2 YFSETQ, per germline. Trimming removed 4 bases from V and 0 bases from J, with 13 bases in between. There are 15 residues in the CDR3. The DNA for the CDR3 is TGCGCCAGCAGCGGCGGACCGGGAGCTAACTATGGCTACACCTTC. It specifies CASSGGPGANYGYTF.

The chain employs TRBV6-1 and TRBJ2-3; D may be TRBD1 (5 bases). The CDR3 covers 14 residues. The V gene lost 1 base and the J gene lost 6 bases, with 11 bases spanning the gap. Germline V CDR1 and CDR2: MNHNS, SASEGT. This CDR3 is CASSEEAGLDTQYF. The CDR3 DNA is TGTGCCAGCAGTGAAGAGGCAGGGTTGGATACGCAGTATTTT.

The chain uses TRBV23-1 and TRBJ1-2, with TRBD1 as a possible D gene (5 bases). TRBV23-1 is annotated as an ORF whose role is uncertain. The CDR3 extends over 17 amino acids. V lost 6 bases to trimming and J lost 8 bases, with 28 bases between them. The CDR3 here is CASSQVYGPRGLRGYTF. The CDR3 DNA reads TGCGCCAGCAGCCAAGTTTATGGCCCACGGGGGTTGAGAGGCTACACCTTC.

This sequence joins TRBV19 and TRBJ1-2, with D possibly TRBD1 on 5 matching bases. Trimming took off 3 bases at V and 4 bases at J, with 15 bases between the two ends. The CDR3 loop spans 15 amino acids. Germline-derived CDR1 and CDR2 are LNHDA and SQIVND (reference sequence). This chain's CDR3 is CASSIGHGGGYGYTF. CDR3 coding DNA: TGTGCCAGTAGTATCGGTCACGGGGGTGGCTATGGCTACACCTTC.

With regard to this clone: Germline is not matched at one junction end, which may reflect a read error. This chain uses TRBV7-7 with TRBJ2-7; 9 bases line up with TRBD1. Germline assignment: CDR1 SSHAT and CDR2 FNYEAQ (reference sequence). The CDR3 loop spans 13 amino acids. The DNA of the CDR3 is TGTGCTAGCAGCTTAGACAGGGGGGACGAGCAGTACTTC. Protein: CASSLDRGDEQYF.

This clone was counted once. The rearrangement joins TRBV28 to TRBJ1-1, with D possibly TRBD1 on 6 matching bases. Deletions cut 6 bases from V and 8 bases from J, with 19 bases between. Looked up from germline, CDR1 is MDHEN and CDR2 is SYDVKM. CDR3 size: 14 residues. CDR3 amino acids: CASSRGQWEVEAFF. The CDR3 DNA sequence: TGTGCCAGCAGCCGAGGACAGTGGGAAGTCGAAGCTTTCTTT.

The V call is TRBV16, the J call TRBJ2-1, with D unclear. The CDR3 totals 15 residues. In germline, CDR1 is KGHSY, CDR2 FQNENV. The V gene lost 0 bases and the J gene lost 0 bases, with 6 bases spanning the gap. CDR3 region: CASSQSPSSYNEQFF. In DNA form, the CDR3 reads TGTGCCAGCAGCCAATCTCCGAGCTCCTACAATGAGCAGTTCTTC.

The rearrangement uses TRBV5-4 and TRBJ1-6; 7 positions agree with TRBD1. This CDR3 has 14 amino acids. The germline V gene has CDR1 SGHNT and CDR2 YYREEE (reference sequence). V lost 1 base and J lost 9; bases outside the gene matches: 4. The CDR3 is CASSLFQGGSPLHF. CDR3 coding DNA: TGTGCCAGCAGCTTGTTCCAGGGGGGTTCACCCCTCCACTTT.